These 8 T cell receptor beta chains originate from one sample sequenced in a study of PD-1 blockade in classical Hodgkin lymphoma. Time point given: cycle 4 day 1 (C4D1), after about 6 weeks of nivolumab. Relapse after autologous stem cell transplantation occurred in every patient, and brentuximab vedotin exposure varied. Magnetic depletion of unwanted cells isolated CD4+ T cells from thawed PBMCs. Sequenced by immunoSEQ multiplex PCR; TCRdb stores in-frame clones only, minus some. The sample contains roughly 20,000 clones, 70% of which appear only once. The sample here was CD4+ T cells from blood, taken before the fourth cycle of nivolumab. The receptors were gathered from a human donor with classical Hodgkin lymphoma.

This sequence joins TRBV2 and TRBJ2-5; 9 bases fit TRBD1. The V gene end was trimmed by 4 bases and the J gene end by 5 bases; junction bases not matched to a gene: 8. The CDR3 sequence is 15 residues long. Germline CDR1 is SNHLY and CDR2 is FYNNEI. Here the CDR3 DNA reads TGTGCCAGCAGTGGTGGACAGGGGCTCAGGGAGACCCAGTACTTC. Translating gives CASSGGQGLRETQYF.

V is TRBV5-1 and J is TRBJ2-3, with 8 bases matching TRBD1. With V trimmed by 5 bases and J by 4 bases, 9 bases remained unmatched. The germline V gene has CDR1 SGHRS and CDR2 YFSETQ. CDR3 length: 15 residues. The CDR3 spells CASRLGGQAPDTQYF. In DNA form, the CDR3 reads TGCGCCAGCAGGCTGGGGGGACAGGCACCAGATACGCAGTATTTT.

The rearrangement uses TRBV19 and TRBJ1-5, with D unclear. The CDR3 totals 17 residues. V lost 3 bases, J lost 1 base, and 16 bases lay in between. CDR1 is LNHDA and CDR2 is SQIVND in the germline V gene (reference sequence). As DNA, the CDR3 is TGTGCCAGTAGTATCGGCCCGGCCATGGGAAGCAATCAGCCCCAGCATTTT. It is translated as CASSIGPAMGSNQPQHF.

The chain uses TRBV6-6 and TRBJ1-3; tentatively, D is TRBD1 (5 bases). The CDR3 contains 14 residues. Germline lookup yields CDR1 MNHNY and CDR2 SVGAGI (reference sequence). V was pared by 5 bases and J by 0 bases, with 8 bases between. CDR3 in DNA: TGTGCCAGCAGTACAGGACTCTCTGGAAACACCATATATTTT. This gives the protein CASSTGLSGNTIYF.

V usage is TRBV7-9 and J usage is TRBJ1-2; the D gene is possibly TRBD1 (5 bases). CDR1 SEHNR and CDR2 FQNEAQ come from the germline V gene (reference sequence). The CDR3 spans 14 residues. V shed 5 bases and J shed 3 bases, with 13 bases lying between them. In DNA, the CDR3 is TGTGCCAGCAGCGCACGCGCGGGGGACTATGGCTACACCTTC. Encoded protein: CASSARAGDYGYTF.

This CDR3 reads CASSPRRGTGDPKNIQYF. Here the CDR3 DNA reads TGTGCCAGCTCACCAAGACGAGGGACAGGGGATCCCAAAAACATTCAGTACTTC. The genes are TRBV18 and TRBJ2-4; 10 bases align to TRBD1. Germline lookup yields CDR1 KGHSH and CDR2 LQKENI. The CDR3 length is 18 residues. V shed 2 bases and J 2 bases; nucleotides not matched to a gene: 9.

This sequence joins TRBV7-2 and TRBJ2-1; 7 bases align to TRBD1. V shed 1 base and J 6 bases; nucleotides not matched to a gene: 9. This CDR3 is 16 amino acids long. Germline CDR1 SGHTA, CDR2 FQGNSA. Written as DNA, the CDR3 is TGTGCCAGCAGCTTAGGGGTGGGGACAGTCCGCAATGAGCAGTTCTTC. It encodes CASSLGVGTVRNEQFF.

The CDR3: CATSAHPGQGDTQYF. CDR3 coding DNA: TGTGCCACCAGCGCACATCCGGGACAGGGAGATACGCAGTATTTT. The chain couples TRBV15 to TRBJ2-3; TRBD1 aligns across 9 bases. Germline loops: CDR1 LNHNV, CDR2 YYDKDF (reference sequence). Losses at the gene ends were 5 bases for V and 5 bases for J; bases not matched to a gene: 8. The CDR3 is 15 residues long. Full variable domain (outside the CDR3, taken from reference TRBV15 and TRBJ2-3): DAMVIQNPRYQVTQFGKPVTLSCSQTLNHNVMYWYQQKSSQAPKLLFHYYDKDFNNEADTPDNFQSRRPNTSFCFLDIRSPGLGDTAMYLCATSAHPGQGDTQYFGPGTRLTVL.